A selection of T cell receptor beta chains follows, all from one sample in a study of T cell responses to AZD1222 COVID-19 vaccine. The protocol was immunoSEQ multiplex PCR, while the TCRdb copy is restricted to in-frame clones and leaves out a portion. The data show more than 150,000 clones, approximately 90% seen once. The material sequenced was peripheral blood, taken after recovery from COVID-19. Receptors originate from an adult who had recovered from COVID-19. CDR3s include the opening cysteine and the closing phenylalanine or tryptophan. Each record gives: V gene, CDR3 length, CDR3 protein.

>TRBV4-3|15
CASSQDGQGAVEAFF
>TRBV10-3|14
CAIRDREANEKLFF
>TRBV10-1|14
CASSDLSFSDTQYF
>TRBV6-1|14
CASSEQDSNQPQHF
>TRBV27|14
CASSLDRNTGELFF
>TRBV2|13
CASTPTGGYGYTF
>TRBV7-6|16
CASSLLGSSTSYEQYF
>TRBV5-1|15
CASSSRQGENEKLFF
>TRBV27|13
CASSPIDYNEQFF
>TRBV18|14
CASSRKGANTEAFF
>TRBV2|15
CAGREIGGRNSPLHF
>TRBV7-9|15
CASSFGPEKGGEQFF
>TRBV4-1|15
CASSPEGGSLRGAFF
>TRBV19|15
CASSIDGTGVSPLHF
>TRBV2|15
CASTEGGTANQPQHF
>TRBV5-1|13
CASSLGLQETQYF